Below are 26 T cell receptor beta chains sequenced from a single sample in a study of blood T cell repertoires in COVID-19. Assay: immunoSEQ multiplex PCR; the TCRdb copy retains only in-frame clones and omits some. The repertoire holds 150,000 to 200,000 clones, with approximately 83% as singletons. The sequencing input was peripheral blood. The receptors come from a man in his fifties or sixties with active or convalescent COVID-19.

The chain is built from TRBV14 and TRBJ1-4; 10 bases are shared with TRBD1. The CDR3 runs to 14 residues. Unmatched junction bases numbered 1, after V lost 4 bases and J lost 5 bases. Germline CDR1 and CDR2: SGHDN and FVKESK. The CDR3 sequence: CASSRDRGNEKLFF. DNA of the CDR3: TGTGCCAGCAGCCGGGACAGGGGAAATGAAAAACTGTTTTTT.

This chain connects TRBV5-1 to TRBJ2-7; D is possibly TRBD1 (6 bases). Germline V gene lookup returns CDR1 SGHRS and CDR2 YFSETQ. CDR3 length equals 14 residues. Trimming left V 4 bases short and J 5 bases short, with 16 bases between. Here the CDR3 DNA reads TGCGCCAGCAGCCGGGGTGGGGGCAGCGACGAGCAGTACTTC. It yields the protein CASSRGGGSDEQYF.

As DNA, the CDR3 is TGTGCCAGCAGCATAGAGATCGGGTTGTTGGGCTACACCTTC. Translation gives CASSIEIGLLGYTF. The chain combines TRBV7-9 with TRBJ1-2; unclear D gene. The CDR3 spans 14 residues. The V and J ends lost 5 bases and 8 bases respectively, with 18 bases between them. Germline V gene sequence: CDR1 SEHNR, CDR2 FQNEAQ (reference sequence).

This clone was seen once. V gene TRBV9 combines with J gene TRBJ2-2, with D uncertain. Trimming stripped 0 bases from V and 0 bases from J, with 6 bases between. Germline V gene sequence: CDR1 SGDLS, CDR2 YYNGEE. The CDR3 length is 15 residues. In nucleotides, the CDR3 is TGTGCCAGCAGCGTAGCCACTACGAACACCGGGGAGCTGTTTTTT. The encoded protein is CASSVATTNTGELFF.

A note on this clone: Germline and junction disagree at one end, which may indicate a read error. The rearrangement joins TRBV5-1 to TRBJ2-7, with TRBD2 identical over 11 bases. Germline assignment: CDR1 SGHRS and CDR2 YFSETQ. This CDR3 contains 15 residues. As DNA, the CDR3 is TGCGCCAGCAGATTGGGCGGGACTAGCGGCATCAAGCAGTACTTC. This encodes CASRLGGTSGIKQYF.

This clone was recorded at least ten times. The chain couples TRBV5-1 to TRBJ1-4; 9 nucleotides match TRBD1. Per germline, CDR1 SGHRS and CDR2 YFSETQ. The CDR3 is made up of 15 amino acids. Trimming at V came to 0 bases and at J to 4 bases, leaving 1 base not matched to a gene. The CDR3 loop reads CASSLAGQGNEKLFF. DNA of the CDR3: TGCGCCAGCAGCTTGGCGGGACAGGGTAATGAAAAACTGTTTTTT.

CDR3: CASSQPRTANEKLFF. The CDR3 DNA is TGTGCCAGCAGCCAACCCCGGACAGCCAATGAAAAACTGTTTTTT. The J gene is TRBJ1-4, the V gene TRBV3-1 (or the pseudogene TRBV3-2), with a tentative D call TRBD1 (6 bases). CDR1 and CDR2 (germline): LGHDT, YNNKEL (reference sequence). The CDR3 is 15 residues long. Trimming took off 2 bases at V and 5 bases at J, with 12 bases between the two ends.

The chain links TRBV19 to TRBJ2-3; D may be TRBD2 (6 bases). The CDR3 sequence is 17 residues long. The V end was cut by 3 bases, the J end by 0 bases, with 16 bases between. CDR1 and CDR2 (germline): LNHDA, SQIVND (reference sequence). As DNA, the CDR3 is TGTGCCAGTAGTATCGGCCCCGGGGGTGCTAGCACAGATACGCAGTATTTT. The encoded protein is CASSIGPGGASTDTQYF.

The chain uses TRBV27 and TRBJ2-1; 9 bases match TRBD2. V was pared by 10 bases and J by 4 bases, with 17 bases of the junction left unmatched. From germline, CDR1 is MNHEY and CDR2 SMNVEV (reference sequence). This CDR3 spans 17 amino acids. The CDR3 here is CAIIGASGDKTYNEQFF. Written as DNA, the CDR3 is TGTGCCATCATAGGGGCTAGCGGGGATAAGACATACAATGAGCAGTTCTTC.

V usage is TRBV14 and J usage is TRBJ1-6; D uncertain. Per the germline V gene, CDR1 is SGHDN and CDR2 is FVKESK. V lost 10 bases, J lost 0 bases, and 10 bases lay in between. The CDR3 has 14 amino acids. This chain's CDR3 is CATAFSSYNSPLHF. The CDR3 nucleotides are TGTGCCACCGCCTTCAGCTCCTATAATTCACCCCTCCACTTT.

The rearrangement uses TRBV6-5 and TRBJ1-1; D uncertain. V lost 6 bases, J lost 3 bases, and 11 bases lay in between. CDR3 size: 13 residues. Germline values: CDR1 MNHEY, CDR2 SVGAGI. CDR3 in DNA: TGTGCCAGCAGGAAACAGATGTACACTGAAGCTTTCTTT. It translates to CASRKQMYTEAFF.

The chain carries TRBV19 and TRBJ2-3, with D possibly TRBD2 on 6 matching bases. This CDR3 is 15 amino acids long. Germline V CDR1 and CDR2: LNHDA, SQIVND (reference sequence). The V end was cut by 6 bases, the J end by 0 bases, with 13 bases between. In DNA form, the CDR3 reads TGTGCCAGTAGACGGGACGGGACTAGCACAGATACGCAGTATTTT. Its translation: CASRRDGTSTDTQYF.

The V and J genes are TRBV24-1 and TRBJ2-7; D gene unclear. The CDR3 runs to 12 residues. Trimming shortened V by 4 bases and J by 0 bases, and 3 bases separated the two germline ends. The germline CDR1 and CDR2 sequences are KGHDR and SFDVKD. The CDR3, as DNA: TGTGCCACCAGTGACTACTCCTACGAGCAGTACTTC. Translating gives CATSDYSYEQYF.

This rearrangement joins TRBV4-2 to TRBJ1-5; D not certain. Germline CDR1 LGHNA, CDR2 YNFKEQ. The CDR3 is 15 amino acids. Trimming shortened V by 0 bases and J by 7 bases, and 13 bases separated the two germline ends. The CDR3 is CASSQDFRETQPQHF. CDR3 bases: TGTGCCAGCAGCCAAGATTTCCGGGAAACCCAGCCCCAGCATTTT.

The J gene is TRBJ2-5, the V gene TRBV7-9, with D perhaps matching TRBD1 (5 bases). Trimming stripped 5 bases from V and 5 bases from J, with 15 bases between. CDR1 is SEHNR, CDR2 FQNEAQ, per germline (reference sequence). The CDR3 contains 14 residues. The CDR3 sequence is CASSLLGLGETQYF. The CDR3 DNA reads as TGTGCCAGCAGCCTGCTGGGGCTGGGGGAGACCCAGTACTTC.

CDR3 sequence (DNA): TGTGCCAGCAGGGGCGGAAAAAACCTAGGGGACACTGAAGCTTTCTTT. Its protein product is CASRGGKNLGDTEAFF. V usage is TRBV5-4 and J usage is TRBJ1-1, with TRBD1 as a possible D gene (5 bases). Trimming left V 5 bases short and J 3 bases short, with 20 bases between. The germline CDR1 and CDR2 sequences are SGHNT and YYREEE (reference sequence). The CDR3 is 16 residues long.

J is TRBJ1-2 and V is TRBV4-1, with a tentative D call TRBD1 (5 bases). V was clipped by 2 bases and J by 5 bases, with 18 bases between them. The CDR3 runs 16 residues. In germline, CDR1 is MGHRA, CDR2 YSYEKL. CDR3 DNA: TGCGCCAGCAGCCAAACCGGGACTCAAGGGCAGTATGGCTACACCTTC. Its translation: CASSQTGTQGQYGYTF.

The genes are TRBV3-1 (or the pseudogene TRBV3-2) and TRBJ2-5, with D hard to call. Germline V lookup: CDR1 LGHDT, CDR2 YNNKEL (reference sequence). Trimming removed 4 bases from V and 3 bases from J, with 9 bases in between. There are 13 residues in the CDR3. CDR3 sequence: CASSRGYEETQYF. The CDR3 region has the DNA TGTGCCAGCAGCCGCGGATACGAAGAGACCCAGTACTTC.

The chain employs TRBV20-1 and TRBJ1-2; TRBD1 aligns across 9 bases. The CDR3 length is 16 residues. Trimming took 3 bases from V and 1 from J; bases not matched to a gene: 9. Germline assignment: CDR1 DFQATT and CDR2 SNEGSKA (reference sequence). CDR3 in DNA: TGCAGTGCTAGTGGGACAGGGAAGGCTAGTAACTATGGCTACACCTTC. Amino acid sequence: CSASGTGKASNYGYTF.

V is TRBV24-1 and J is TRBJ2-7, with D possibly being TRBD1 (6 bases). This CDR3 comprises 13 residues. The germline V and J ends were trimmed by 9 bases and 0 bases, with 11 bases remaining between them. In germline, CDR1 is KGHDR, CDR2 SFDVKD. The CDR3 DNA reads as TGTGCCACCGCCCCCAGGGGCTCCTACGAGCAGTACTTC. Its protein is CATAPRGSYEQYF.

The V call is TRBV28, the J call TRBJ2-5, with D possibly matching TRBD2 (5 bases). Germline V gene data show CDR1 as MDHEN and CDR2 as SYDVKM. The CDR3 spans 15 residues. V shed 6 bases and J shed 2 bases, with 16 bases lying between them. This chain's CDR3 is CASRPPRRPQETQYF. The CDR3 DNA follows: TGTGCCAGCAGACCCCCGCGGAGGCCTCAAGAGACCCAGTACTTC. The variable domain in full, with the rest retrieved from reference TRBV28 and TRBJ2-5, is DVKVTQSSRYLVKRTGEKVFLECVQDMDHENMFWYRQDPGLGLRLIYFSYDVKMKEKGDIPEGYSVSREKKERFSLILESASTNQTSMYLCASRPPRRPQETQYFGPGTRLLVL.

The chain is built from TRBV7-2 and TRBJ1-2, with D perhaps matching TRBD1 (6 bases). V shed 10 bases and J shed 5 bases, with 17 bases lying between them. CDR3 length: 13 residues. CDR1 is SGHTA, CDR2 FQGNSA, per germline. The CDR3 region is CATLQGPFYGYTF. As DNA, the CDR3 is TGTGCCACTTTACAGGGCCCTTTTTATGGCTACACCTTC.

This clone has only one observation. This chain uses TRBV5-1 with TRBJ2-7; 12 nucleotides line up with TRBD2. J gave up 0 bases and V 4 bases, and 8 bases lay outside the gene matches. The CDR3 runs 17 residues. Germline CDR1 is SGHRS and CDR2 is YFSETQ. In DNA form, the CDR3 reads TGCGCCAGCAGCGGGAGGACTAGCGGGATCAGCTCCTACGAGCAGTACTTC. This sequence encodes CASSGRTSGISSYEQYF.

J is TRBJ1-2 and V is TRBV29-1; no clear D gene. From germline, CDR1 is SQVTM and CDR2 ANQGSEA. This CDR3 is 15 amino acids long. V dropped 4 bases and J dropped 1 base, with 16 bases sitting between them. The CDR3 protein is CSVVASELFNYGYTF. The CDR3 nucleotides read TGCAGCGTTGTAGCGTCGGAACTTTTTAACTATGGCTACACCTTC.

V and J are TRBV6-2 or TRBV6-3 and TRBJ2-1, with 8 bases identical to TRBD1. The CDR3 length is 15 residues. V shed 0 bases and J 7 bases; nucleotides not matched to a gene: 5. Germline V gene sequence: CDR1 MNHEY, CDR2 SVGEGT. This CDR3 reads CASSYSSGGQNEQFF. CDR3 bases: TGTGCCAGCAGTTACTCGTCAGGGGGCCAGAATGAGCAGTTCTTC.

V gene TRBV27 combines with J gene TRBJ2-3; 7 bases map to TRBD1. V lost 5 bases, J lost 3 bases, and 8 bases stayed unmatched. Per germline, CDR1 MNHEY and CDR2 SMNVEV (reference sequence). The length of the CDR3 is 15 residues. In DNA form, the CDR3 reads TGTGCCAGCAGTCTACTGGACAGGAGTACAGATACGCAGTATTTT. Translating gives CASSLLDRSTDTQYF.